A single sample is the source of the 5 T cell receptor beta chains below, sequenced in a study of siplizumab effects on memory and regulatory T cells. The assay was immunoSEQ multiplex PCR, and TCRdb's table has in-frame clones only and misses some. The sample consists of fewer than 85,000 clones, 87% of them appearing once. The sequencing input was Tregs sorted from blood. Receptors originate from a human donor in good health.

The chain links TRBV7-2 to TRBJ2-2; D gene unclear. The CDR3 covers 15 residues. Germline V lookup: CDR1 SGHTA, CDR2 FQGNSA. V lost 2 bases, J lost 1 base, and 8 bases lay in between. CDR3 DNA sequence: TGTGCCAGCAGCTTATGGTTACAGAACACCGGGGAGCTGTTTTTT. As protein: CASSLWLQNTGELFF.

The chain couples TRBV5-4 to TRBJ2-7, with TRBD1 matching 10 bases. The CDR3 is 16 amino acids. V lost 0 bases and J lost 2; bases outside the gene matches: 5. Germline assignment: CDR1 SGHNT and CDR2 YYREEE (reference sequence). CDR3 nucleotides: TGTGCCAGCAGCTTGGGACGGGACAGGGGTACCTACGAGCAGTACTTC. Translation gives CASSLGRDRGTYEQYF.

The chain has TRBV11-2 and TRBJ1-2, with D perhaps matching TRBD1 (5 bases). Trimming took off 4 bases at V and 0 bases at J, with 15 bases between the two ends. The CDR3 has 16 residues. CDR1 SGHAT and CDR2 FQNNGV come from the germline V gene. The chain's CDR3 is CASSSSTGDANYGYTF. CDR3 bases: TGTGCCAGCAGCTCAAGCACAGGAGACGCTAACTATGGCTACACCTTC.

The CDR3 DNA follows: TGTGCCAGCAGAACTGTCGGCGGGGGAGGAAACACCATATATTTT. It yields the protein CASRTVGGGGNTIYF. The rearrangement uses TRBV21-1 and TRBJ1-3. TRBV21-1 is tagged as a pseudogene. The CDR3 is made up of 15 amino acids.

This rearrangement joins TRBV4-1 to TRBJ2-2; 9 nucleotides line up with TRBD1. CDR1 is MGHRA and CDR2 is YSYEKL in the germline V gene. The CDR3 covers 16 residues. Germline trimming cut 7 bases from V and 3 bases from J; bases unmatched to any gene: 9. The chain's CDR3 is CASTPTGGSHTGELFF. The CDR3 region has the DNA TGCGCCAGCACGCCCACAGGGGGCTCCCACACCGGGGAGCTGTTTTTT.